The 29 T cell receptor beta chains given below trace back to one sample, sequenced in a study of T cells after yellow fever vaccination. Using its own MiXCR run on the 5' RACE reads, TCRdb lists one record per CDR3 protein. Of under 95,000 distinct CDR3 sequences listed, about 7.3% are singletons. The sample consisted of CD8+ T cells sorted from PBMCs, taken roughly 10 days after the first yellow fever vaccination. The receptors shown here come from a young man who received the YFV17D yellow fever vaccine.

This clonotype was seen repeatedly, ten times or more. CDR3 coding DNA: TGCAGTGCTAGAGATACCAGGGGTCACTCCTACGAGCAGTACTTC. Protein product: CSARDTRGHSYEQYF. The chain has TRBV20-1 and TRBJ2-7; D possibly corresponds to TRBD1 (6 bases). Trimming took off 0 bases at V and 0 bases at J, with 12 bases between the two ends. The CDR3 contains 15 residues. Germline CDR1 DFQATT, CDR2 SNEGSKA (reference sequence).

The chain employs TRBV12-3 or TRBV12-4 and TRBJ1-1; D may be TRBD1 (6 bases). The CDR3 loop spans 11 amino acids. V was pared by 8 bases and J by 5 bases, with 9 bases between. Here the CDR3 DNA reads TGTGCCAGCGTGGGGGCGACTGAAGCTTTCTTT. It specifies CASVGATEAFF.

This clonotype was detected many times. This chain uses TRBV12-3 or TRBV12-4 with TRBJ2-2; 7 bases are shared with TRBD1. Germline trimming cut 5 bases from V and 1 base from J; bases unmatched to any gene: 1. The CDR3 spans 14 residues. CDR3 amino acids: CASSDRVNTGELFF. The CDR3 DNA reads as TGTGCCAGCAGTGACAGGGTGAACACCGGGGAGCTGTTTTTT.

The chain has TRBV4-1 and TRBJ2-3; TRBD2 aligns across 10 bases. This CDR3 comprises 18 residues. Germline CDR1 and CDR2: MGHRA and YSYEKL. Trimming took 2 bases from V and 4 from J; bases not matched to a gene: 12. The CDR3 DNA reads TGCGCCAGCAGCCAATTCCAGCGGGGGGGCCCCGTAGCAGATACGCAGTATTTT. Translating it yields CASSQFQRGGPVADTQYF.

This clonotype has at least ten counts. The rearrangement uses TRBV7-6 and TRBJ2-3, with TRBD2 identical over 10 bases. The length of the CDR3 is 14 residues. Per germline, CDR1 SGHVS and CDR2 FNYEAQ. V lost 5 bases, J lost 5 bases, and 4 bases stayed unmatched. CDR3 nucleotide sequence: TGTGCCAGCAGCCCAGCGGGGGGGGTAGATACGCAGTATTTT. It specifies CASSPAGGVDTQYF.

Only a few counts were recorded for this clonotype. This chain uses TRBV12-3 or TRBV12-4 with TRBJ2-1, with D hard to call. V lost 1 base, J lost 12 bases, and 10 bases lay in between. The CDR3 is 12 residues long. The CDR3 region is CASSLGKVGQFF. CDR3 DNA sequence: TGTGCCAGCAGTTTAGGGAAGGTTGGGCAGTTCTTC.

The chain uses TRBV29-1 and TRBJ1-3; D gene uncertain. Germline values: CDR1 SQVTM, CDR2 ANQGSEA. This CDR3 region has 15 residues. Trimming stripped 1 base from V and 0 bases from J, with 10 bases between. CDR3: CSVEGAADSGNTIYF. DNA for the CDR3: TGCAGCGTTGAAGGGGCGGCCGACTCTGGAAACACCATATATTTT.

This clonotype occurred many times. V gene TRBV4-3 combines with J gene TRBJ1-5; TRBD1 matches at 8 bases. Germline V gene lookup returns CDR1 LGHNA and CDR2 YSLEER. CDR3 length: 15 residues. After removal of 3 bases from V and 4 bases from J, the junction contained 5 bases not matched to a gene. The CDR3: CASSQAWTGNQPQHF. The CDR3 nucleotides read TGCGCCAGCAGCCAGGCGTGGACAGGGAATCAGCCCCAGCATTTT.

This clonotype was observed at least ten times. The V call is TRBV4-3, the J call TRBJ2-2; no definite D call. Trimming cost V 1 base and J 0 bases, with 9 bases left between them. The CDR3 is 16 residues long. CDR1 LGHNA and CDR2 YSLEER come from the germline V gene. CDR3 sequence (DNA): TGCGCCAGCAGCCAAGTACAGTTGACGAACACCGGGGAGCTGTTTTTT. Translated, it gives CASSQVQLTNTGELFF.

This clonotype was seen many times. The V gene is TRBV4-3, the J gene TRBJ2-7; perhaps TRBD1 as D (6 bases). Between the trimmed V and J ends, which lost 6 bases and 1 base, there was a span of 10 bases. Germline V gene data show CDR1 as LGHNA and CDR2 as YSLEER. The CDR3 length is 13 residues. The CDR3 bases are TGCGCCAGCAGGGACAGTGGATCCTACGAGCAGTACTTC. Amino acids: CASRDSGSYEQYF.

V is TRBV23-1 and J is TRBJ2-7; 8 bases agree with TRBD1. TRBV23-1 falls under the ORF class, with uncertain function. The CDR3 is 19 amino acids. Germline trimming cut 8 bases from V and 5 bases from J; bases unmatched to any gene: 26. The CDR3 region is CASGFLRSGTGEEGDEQYF. CDR3 nucleotide sequence: TGCGCCAGCGGGTTCCTAAGATCCGGGACAGGCGAAGAGGGGGACGAGCAGTACTTC.

This clonotype was picked up a small number of times. The rearrangement links TRBV7-9 to TRBJ1-4; D might be TRBD1 (5 bases). Germline CDR1 is SEHNR and CDR2 is FQNEAQ (reference sequence). The CDR3 contains 17 residues. The ends were cut back, 1 base at V and 0 bases at J, with 12 bases in the middle. CDR3 DNA: TGTGCCAGCAGCTTAGGGAATGCAGGGCCAACTAATGAAAAACTGTTTTTT. This sequence encodes CASSLGNAGPTNEKLFF. The entire variable domain, with the rest obtained from reference TRBV7-9 and TRBJ1-4, is as follows: DTGVSQNPRHKITKRGQNVTFRCDPISEHNRLYWYRQTLGQGPEFLTYFQNEAQLEKSRLLSDRFSAERPKGSFSTLEIQRTEQGDSAMYLCASSLGNAGPTNEKLFFGSGTQLSVL.

The sample holds many counts of this clonotype. This chain's CDR3 is CASSREWNQPQHF. The CDR3 nucleotides are TGTGCCAGCAGCCGCGAGTGGAATCAGCCCCAGCATTTT. The chain carries TRBV7-6 and TRBJ1-5; D remains unclear. CDR1 SGHVS and CDR2 FNYEAQ come from the germline V gene. Trimming removed 5 bases at V and 4 bases at J, with 9 bases between. The CDR3 covers 13 residues.

This clonotype showed up just a few times. The V call is TRBV4-1, the J call TRBJ2-1; 9 nucleotides match TRBD1. Germline CDR1 reads MGHRA; CDR2 reads YSYEKL. V was pared by 9 bases and J by 4 bases, with 13 bases of the junction left unmatched. This CDR3 spans 16 amino acids. The CDR3 nucleotides read TGCGCCAGTAGGGACAGGGTTTATGGGGTATACAATGAGCAGTTCTTC. Protein: CASRDRVYGVYNEQFF.

This clonotype was seen ten or more times. This chain connects TRBV5-1 to TRBJ2-7; the match to TRBD2 covers 11 bases. CDR3 length: 14 residues. CDR1 and CDR2 from the germline V gene are SGHRS and YFSETQ. With 4 bases clipped from V and 5 bases from J, the junction kept 5 bases outside the gene matches. The CDR3 region is CASSLAGGVNEQYV. In DNA, the CDR3 is TGCGCCAGCAGCCTAGCGGGGGGAGTCAACGAGCAGTACGTC.

The table lists this clonotype with many counts. The chain uses TRBV12-3 or TRBV12-4 and TRBJ2-3; D possibly uses TRBD1 or TRBD2 (5 bases each). The V gene lost 10 bases and the J gene lost 6 bases, with 8 bases spanning the gap. The CDR3 has 10 amino acids. CDR3 sequence: CATGLDTQYF. CDR3 in DNA: TGTGCCACGGGGCTGGATACGCAGTATTTT.

The sample holds many counts of this clonotype. This chain uses TRBV10-2 with TRBJ2-5, with D possibly matching TRBD1 (6 bases). V was shortened by 7 bases and J by 5 bases, with 17 bases between the two germline ends. The CDR3 totals 14 residues. Germline-derived CDR1 and CDR2 are WSHSY and SAAADI. The CDR3 region has the DNA TGCGCCAGCACCCGGGACACCCTGGAGGAGACCCAGTACTTC. Amino acids: CASTRDTLEETQYF.

In this sample, this clonotype turned up many times. The V call is TRBV9, the J call TRBJ2-1; D may be TRBD1 or TRBD2 (5 bases each). This CDR3 region has 15 residues. V was trimmed by 4 bases and J by 8 bases, leaving 19 bases between them. Germline-derived CDR1 and CDR2 are SGDLS and YYNGEE. CDR3 coding DNA: TGTGCCAGCAGCCCCACCGGGACCATGGGGTATGAGCAGTTCTTC. Protein: CASSPTGTMGYEQFF.

This clonotype has ten or more counts. This sequence joins TRBV5-1 and TRBJ1-1, with D uncertain. This CDR3 has 14 amino acids. Germline lookup yields CDR1 SGHRS and CDR2 YFSETQ. V lost 2 bases and J lost 1, with 9 bases in between. CDR3: CASSFQGPNTEAFF. Here the CDR3 DNA reads TGCGCCAGCAGCTTCCAAGGGCCGAACACTGAAGCTTTCTTT.

This clonotype was observed many times. The chain employs TRBV4-3 and TRBJ2-5; TRBD2 might be the D (6 bases). Germline values: CDR1 LGHNA, CDR2 YSLEER. The CDR3 contains 17 residues. V was shortened by 0 bases and J by 5 bases, with 19 bases between the two germline ends. As DNA, the CDR3 is TGCGCCAGCAGCCAAGAAGTCGGTAGCGGCCCCTTTGAGACCCAGTACTTC. It specifies CASSQEVGSGPFETQYF.

In its sample, this clonotype was seen many times. The chain combines TRBV4-1 with TRBJ1-5; no clear D. The CDR3 loop spans 13 amino acids. Germline assignment: CDR1 MGHRA and CDR2 YSYEKL. Trimming removed 1 base at V and 6 bases at J, with 7 bases between. CDR3 amino acids: CASSQVHGQPQHF. The CDR3 DNA reads as TGCGCCAGCAGCCAAGTTCATGGTCAGCCCCAGCATTTT.

The gene calls are TRBV4-1 and TRBJ2-1; 10 bases align to TRBD2. CDR1 and CDR2 from the germline V gene are MGHRA and YSYEKL. V lost 0 bases and J lost 8; bases outside the gene matches: 13. This CDR3 is built from 18 residues. The CDR3 reads CASSQETESGGARYEQFF. In DNA form, the CDR3 reads TGCGCCAGCAGCCAAGAGACGGAGAGCGGGGGGGCCCGGTATGAGCAGTTCTTC.

This clonotype was seen a few times. DNA for the CDR3: TGTGCCAGCAGTTTAGTCAGTGAAAAACTGTTTTTT. This translates into CASSLVSEKLFF. The chain combines TRBV12-3 or TRBV12-4 with TRBJ1-4; D unclear. This CDR3 is built from 12 residues. Trimming removed 1 base at V and 7 bases at J, with 4 bases between.

This clonotype was seen a few times. The genes are TRBV6-1 and TRBJ1-2, with TRBD1 as a possible D gene (5 bases). V lost 7 bases, J lost 2 bases, and 23 bases lay in between. The CDR3 totals 17 residues. The germline gives CDR1 MNHNS, CDR2 SASEGT. The CDR3 sequence: CASNPGPTQRRNYGYTF. The CDR3 DNA reads as TGTGCCAGCAACCCGGGACCCACTCAGCGGAGGAACTATGGCTACACCTTC.

This clonotype showed up just a few times. The chain joins TRBV11-1 to TRBJ2-2; 7 nucleotides agree with TRBD1. The CDR3 has 19 amino acids. From germline, CDR1 is SGHAT and CDR2 FQDESV (reference sequence). After removal of 3 bases from V and 6 bases from J, the junction contained 19 bases not matched to a gene. CDR3 nucleotide sequence: TGTGCCAGCAGCTTTCTAGTGGGACGGACAGGTCAAGGGGCCGGGGAGCTGTTTTTT. Amino acids: CASSFLVGRTGQGAGELFF.

The sample holds many counts of this clonotype. The chain carries TRBV7-2 and TRBJ2-7; TRBD1 is a possible D gene (6 bases). V gave up 0 bases and J gave up 3 bases, with 12 bases separating them. This CDR3 contains 15 residues. Germline V CDR1 and CDR2: SGHTA, FQGNSA. The CDR3 nucleotides are TGTGCCAGCAGCTTAGCGGCAGGGGTAGGCTACGAGCAGTACGTC. This translates into CASSLAAGVGYEQYV.

This clonotype has a count of ten or more. Here the CDR3 reads CAWSLDSNNEQFF. The CDR3 region has the DNA TGTGCCTGGAGCCTGGACAGTAACAATGAGCAGTTCTTC. V usage is TRBV30 and J usage is TRBJ2-1, with a tentative D call TRBD1 (6 bases). V was clipped by 3 bases and J by 5 bases, with 11 bases between them. This CDR3 has 13 amino acids. Germline CDR1 reads GTSNPN; CDR2 reads SVGIG (reference sequence).

In its sample, this clonotype was seen many times. J is TRBJ2-1 and V is TRBV10-3, with 9 nucleotides matching TRBD2. J gave up 5 bases and V 4 bases, and 3 bases lay outside the gene matches. Looked up from germline, CDR1 is ENHRY and CDR2 is SYGVKD. This CDR3 has 14 amino acids. This chain's CDR3 is CAISVSGGHNEQFF. As DNA, the CDR3 is TGTGCCATCAGTGTTAGCGGGGGCCACAATGAGCAGTTCTTC.

This clonotype was counted at least ten times. The CDR3 DNA sequence: TGTGCCAGCAGCCCCCCGGGACCCCCCACCGGGGAGCTGTTTTTT. As protein: CASSPPGPPTGELFF. This chain joins TRBV4-2 and TRBJ2-2; D possibly uses TRBD1 or TRBD2 (5 bases each). Trimming left V 4 bases short and J 4 bases short, with 13 bases between. Germline CDR1 reads LGHNA; CDR2 reads YNFKEQ. This CDR3 region has 15 residues.